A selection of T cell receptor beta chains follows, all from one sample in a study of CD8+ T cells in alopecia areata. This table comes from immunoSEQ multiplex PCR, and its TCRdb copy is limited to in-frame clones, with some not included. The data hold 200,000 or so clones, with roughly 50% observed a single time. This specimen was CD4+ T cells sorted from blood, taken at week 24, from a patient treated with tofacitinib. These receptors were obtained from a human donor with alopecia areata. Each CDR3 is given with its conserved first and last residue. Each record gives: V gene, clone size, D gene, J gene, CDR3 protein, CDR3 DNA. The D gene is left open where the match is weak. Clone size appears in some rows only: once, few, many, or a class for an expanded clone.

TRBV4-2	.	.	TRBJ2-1	CASSQRKSYNEQFF	TGTGCCAGCAGCCAAAGGAAATCCTACAATGAGCAGTTCTTC
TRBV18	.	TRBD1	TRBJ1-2	CASSPRSGQTNYGYTF	TGTGCCAGCTCACCTAGATCGGGACAGACGAACTATGGCTACACCTTC
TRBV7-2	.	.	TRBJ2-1	CASSLVSGVRYNEQFF	TGTGCCAGCAGCTTAGTGTCGGGGGTGCGATACAATGAGCAGTTCTTC
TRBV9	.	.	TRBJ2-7	CASSLSYEQYF	TGTGCCAGCAGCCTGTCCTACGAGCAGTACTTC
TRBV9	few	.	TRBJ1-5	CASHLPTPGHLSNQPQHF	TGTGCCAGCCACCTACCGACGCCCGGACATCTAAGCAATCAGCCCCAGCATTTT
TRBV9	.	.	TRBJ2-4	CASSVSTAAKNIQYF	TGTGCCAGCAGCGTAAGCACAGCGGCCAAAAACATTCAGTACTTC
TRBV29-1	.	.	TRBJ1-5	CSVGYSNQPQHF	TGCAGCGTTGGATATAGCAATCAGCCCCAGCATTTT
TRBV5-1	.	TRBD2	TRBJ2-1	CASSSAGTSGMNEQFF	TGCGCCAGCAGCTCCGCCGGGACTAGCGGGATGAATGAGCAGTTCTTC
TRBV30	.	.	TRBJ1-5	CAWAQGNQPQHF	TGTGCCTGGGCACAGGGAAACCAGCCCCAGCATTTT
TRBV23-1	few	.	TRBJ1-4	CASSHEKAELGKLFF	TGCGCCAGCAGTCACGAAAAGGCAGAATTGGGGAAACTGTTTTTT
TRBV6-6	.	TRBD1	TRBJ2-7	CASRGQRSSYEQYF	TGTGCCAGCAGGGGACAGCGAAGTTCCTACGAGCAGTACTTC
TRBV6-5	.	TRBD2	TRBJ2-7	CASSYLAGSYEQYF	TGTGCCAGCAGTTACCTAGCGGGGTCCTACGAGCAGTACTTC
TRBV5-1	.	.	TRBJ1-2	CASSLDLPREDGYTF	TGCGCCAGCAGCTTGGATCTCCCCCGGGAGGATGGCTACACCTTC
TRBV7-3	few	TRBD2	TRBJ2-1	CASSRGTSGGNEQFF	TGTGCCAGCAGCCGCGGGACTAGCGGCGGCAATGAGCAGTTCTTC
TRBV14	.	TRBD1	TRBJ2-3	CASSLGQGLTDTQYF	TGTGCCAGCAGCCTCGGACAGGGGCTTACAGATACGCAGTATTTT
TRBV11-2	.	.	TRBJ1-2	CASSSMDSLYGYTF	TGTGCCAGCAGCTCAATGGACAGTTTATATGGCTACACCTTC
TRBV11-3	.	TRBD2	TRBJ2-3	CASSSRERGRDTQYF	TGTGCCAGCAGCTCCCGAGAGCGGGGGCGGGATACGCAGTATTTT
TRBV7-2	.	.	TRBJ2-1	CASSLDIHQTEQFF	TGTGCCAGCAGCTTAGACATCCACCAGACTGAGCAGTTCTTC
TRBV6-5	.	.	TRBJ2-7	CASINRKGGAYEQYF	TGTGCCAGCATCAACCGGAAGGGGGGGGCCTACGAGCAGTACTTC
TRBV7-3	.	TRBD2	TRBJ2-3	CASSSYGLAGGSGDTQYF	TGTGCCAGCAGCTCCTATGGACTAGCGGGAGGATCAGGGGATACGCAGTATTTT
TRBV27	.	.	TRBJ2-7	CASSLSASALSYEQYF	TGTGCCAGCAGTTTATCTGCTAGCGCTTTGTCCTACGAGCAGTACTTC
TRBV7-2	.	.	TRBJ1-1	CASSLRSGSMNTEAFF	TGTGCCAGCAGCTTAAGGTCGGGCAGCATGAACACTGAAGCTTTCTTT
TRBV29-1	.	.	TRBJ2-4	CSVEGSGQGNIQYF	TGCAGCGTTGAAGGGTCCGGACAAGGAAACATTCAGTACTTC
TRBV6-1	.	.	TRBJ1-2	CASRPDRNLNYGYTF	TGTGCCAGCAGGCCAGACAGGAACCTTAACTATGGCTACACCTTC
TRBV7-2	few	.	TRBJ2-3	CASSFTFHGTDTQYF	TGTGCCAGCAGCTTTACGTTCCATGGCACAGATACGCAGTATTTT
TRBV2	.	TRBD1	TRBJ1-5	CASTITGGAGQPQHF	TGTGCCAGCACTATTACAGGGGGCGCGGGCCAGCCCCAGCATTTT
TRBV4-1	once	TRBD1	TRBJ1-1	CASSSRTGDPEAFF	TGCGCCAGCAGCTCCAGAACAGGGGACCCTGAAGCTTTCTTT
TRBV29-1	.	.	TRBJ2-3	CSVSGYTDTQYF	TGCAGCGTCAGCGGCTATACAGATACGCAGTATTTT
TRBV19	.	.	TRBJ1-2	CASSIQGIHYGYTF	TGTGCCAGTAGTATCCAGGGCATCCACTATGGCTACACCTTC
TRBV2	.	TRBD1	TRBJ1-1	CASSRGQGGTEAFF	TGTGCCAGCAGTCGGGGACAGGGGGGCACTGAAGCTTTCTTT
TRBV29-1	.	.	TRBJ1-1	CSVVDRKVNTEAFF	TGCAGCGTTGTTGACAGGAAAGTGAACACTGAAGCTTTCTTT
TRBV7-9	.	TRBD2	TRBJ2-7	CASSLSGGGGYEQYF	TGTGCCAGCAGCTTATCGGGAGGCGGGGGTTACGAGCAGTACTTC
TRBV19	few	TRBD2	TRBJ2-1	CASSYPGGPHGNEQFF	TGTGCCAGTAGTTACCCGGGAGGGCCGCATGGAAATGAGCAGTTCTTC
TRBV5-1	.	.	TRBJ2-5	CASSTSRETQYF	TGCGCCAGCAGCACTAGTCGGGAGACCCAGTACTTC